The 2 T cell receptor beta chains below all came from one sample that was sequenced in a study of blood T cells in healthy people across ages. A second PCR of about 7 to 12 cycles used a sample-barcoded 5' primer and a J-beta primer mix. TCRdb analysed the 5' RACE reads with MiXCR anew, one entry per CDR3 protein. The sample lists about 1.6 million distinct CDR3 sequences, around 36% occurring once. The specimen sequenced was blood. The receptor source for this set is a woman in her twenties or thirties in good health.

This clonotype was seen at least ten times. The chain combines TRBV11-2 with TRBJ2-6, with D perhaps matching TRBD2 (5 bases). The germline CDR1 and CDR2 sequences are SGHAT and FQNNGV. Deletions cut 6 bases from V and 4 bases from J, with 10 bases between. This CDR3 region has 14 residues. Here the CDR3 DNA reads TGTGCCAGCAGTTTCGGGGTAGGGGCCAACGTCCTGACTTTC. The encoded protein is CASSFGVGANVLTF. Full variable domain (outside the CDR3, taken from reference TRBV11-2 and TRBJ2-6): EAGVAQSPRYKIIEKRQSVAFWCNPISGHATLYWYQQILGQGPKLLIQFQNNGVVDDSQLPKDRFSAERLKGVDSTLKIQPAKLEDSAVYLCASSFGVGANVLTFGAGSRLTVL.

This clonotype was seen more than once but under ten times. The J gene is TRBJ1-5, the V gene TRBV4-2, with TRBD1 matching over 7 bases. This CDR3 region has 19 residues. V shed 2 bases and J 2 bases; nucleotides not matched to a gene: 15. The germline CDR1 and CDR2 sequences are LGHNA and YNFKEQ. The CDR3 reads CASSQYSRQGTRGNQPQHF. DNA of the CDR3: TGTGCCAGCAGCCAATACTCAAGACAGGGAACGAGGGGCAATCAGCCCCAGCATTTT.